This T cell receptor beta chain originates from a study of PD-1 blockade in classical Hodgkin lymphoma. Study-wide results and caveats: Newly diagnosed patients were said to have less baseline TCR diversity than healthy donors did. CD4+ TCR diversity climbed significantly by C4D1, unlike CD8+ TCR diversity.

Remarks on this clone: The antigen remains unidentified.

V was cut by 9 bases and J by 0 bases, with 18 bases left in between. CDR3 length equals 16 residues. The germline CDR1 and CDR2 sequences are LNHDA and SQIVND (reference sequence). TCRdb's copy holds only in-frame clones and misses some; the assay was immunoSEQ multiplex PCR. The sample lists more than 50,000 clones, more than 90% occurring once. Relapses following autologous stem cell transplantation were seen in all patients, with brentuximab vedotin exposure varying. Complete response, partial response or progressive disease was recorded as best response. The V call is TRBV19, the J call TRBJ1-5; the D gene is possibly TRBD1 (6 bases). Sample: peripheral blood mononuclear cells (PBMCs), taken at baseline. The TCR was taken from a human donor with classical Hodgkin lymphoma. CDR3 nucleotide sequence: TGTGCCAGCAACAGGGAAGGCCCCTTTAGCAATCAGCCCCAGCATTTT. Its translation: CASNREGPFSNQPQHF. Based on the CDR3 plus reference TRBV19 and TRBJ1-5, the full variable domain is DGGITQSPKYLFRKEGQNVTLSCEQNLNHDAMYWYRQDPGQGLRLIYYSQIVNDFQKGDIAEGYSVSREKKESFPLTVTSAQKNPTAFYLCASNREGPFSNQPQHFGDGTRLSIL.